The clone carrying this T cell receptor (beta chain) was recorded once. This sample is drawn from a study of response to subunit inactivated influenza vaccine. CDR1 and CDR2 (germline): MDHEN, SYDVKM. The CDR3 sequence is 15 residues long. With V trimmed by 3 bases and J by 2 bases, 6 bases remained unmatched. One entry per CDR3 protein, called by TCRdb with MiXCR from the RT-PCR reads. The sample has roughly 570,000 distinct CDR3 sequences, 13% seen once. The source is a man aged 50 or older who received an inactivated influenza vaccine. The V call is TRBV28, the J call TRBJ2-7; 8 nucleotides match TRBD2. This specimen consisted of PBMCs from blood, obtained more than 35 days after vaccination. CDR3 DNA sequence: TGTGCCAGCAGTTTGGCGGGAGGAGGCCCCTACGAGCAGTACTTC. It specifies CASSLAGGGPYEQYF.